This T cell receptor beta chain appears in the sequencing data of a study of CD8+CD57+ T cells in acquired aplastic anemia. Study outcomes and limitations: Comparison of patients with controls identified about 30 shared CD8+ CDR3 sequences.

Patients included in sequencing had previously demonstrated CD8+CD57+ cell expansion by flow cytometry. V shed 4 bases, J shed 7 bases, and the junction held 8 bases outside the gene matches. This CDR3 has 15 residues. Germline V gene sequence: CDR1 SNHLY, CDR2 FYNNEI. This clonotype was counted a single time. Antigen specificity is unknown. TCR beta VDJ and CDR3 profiles were obtained from a genomic DNA template. TCRdb processed the reads anew with MiXCR; each CDR3 protein has one entry. The table records nearly 60,000 distinct CDR3 sequences, around 50% of them present only once. The chain recombines TRBV2 with TRBJ2-7; 12 bases match TRBD1. This receptor was identified in a human donor with aplastic anemia. The sequenced sample was sorted CD4+, CD8+, or CD8+CD57+ T cells (not recorded which) from PBMCs. DNA for the CDR3: TGTGCCAGCAGTGGAAGGGGACAGGGGGCGAGAGAGCAGTACTTC. This translates into CASSGRGQGAREQYF.